This T cell receptor beta chain was identified in a study of OX40 agonist ivuxolimab in advanced cancers. Some background on the complete study: Ivuxolimab was an agonistic, fully human IgG2 monoclonal antibody directed against OX40 (CD134), a costimulatory receptor. Intravenous ivuxolimab was administered to patients every 2 weeks at six dose levels: 0.01, 0.1, 0.3, 1.5, 3 and 10 mg/kg. Of the roughly 52 dose-escalation patients, hepatocellular carcinoma was present in 19, melanoma in some 15, renal cell carcinoma in 9 and head and neck cancer in 9. In the dose-escalation cohort, about four fifths of patients were male, and the mean age was 60 years with a range of roughly 20 to 80. Prior anti-PD-1, anti-PD-L1 or anti-CTLA-4 therapy was permitted, and checkpoint inhibitors had been received by approximately 39% of dose-escalation patients. Partial responses occurred in three dose-escalation patients: two with cutaneous melanoma and one with hepatocellular carcinoma. Peripheral TCRbeta sequencing aimed to test whether ivuxolimab altered TCR sequence diversity and caused clonal T-cell expansion. The paper reports the monotherapy dose-escalation portion (N ≈ 50 patients) of the phase I ivuxolimab trial.

The germline V gene encodes CDR1 SGHRS and CDR2 YFSETQ. The CDR3 numbers 15 residues from cysteine through phenylalanine. Just the 45-base CDR3 DNA is kept, in frame starting at base 1. Germline trimming: 3 bases from V, 3 bases from J; junction bases outside gene matches: 7. For sequencing of the TCRbeta CDR3 region, genomic DNA was extracted from the sorted cells. TCRbeta CDR3 regions were sequenced using the immunoSEQ Assay. Drawn from immuneACCESS, this table holds only the in-frame rearrangements with V and J called that TCRdb kept. Clones are partly lost; checked studies trace under half to an unresolved V gene and leave the rest unexplained. Here the sample has tens of thousands of clones; around nine tenths occur a single time. The ten largest account for about 0.35% of the sample. What the work shows at the level of the full study, not this receptor alone: The antigen specificity of the clonally expanded peripheral T cells was not determined. On average, CD8+ T cells showed more expanded clones than CD4+ T cells after ivuxolimab. Low levels of normalized T-cell clonal expansion were also seen in some nonresponding patients. In partial responders in the 0.1-3.0 mg/kg groups, normalized peripheral clonal expansion was found to be among the lowest, especially among CD8+ T cells. At doses of 0.1 to 3.0 mg/kg, clonal expansion of both CD4+ and CD8+ T cells in blood was seen between baseline and week 6.

Patients with a history of autoimmune disease or receiving systemic immunosuppression were excluded from the trial. Peripheral blood for TCR sequencing was drawn from every dose cohort at baseline, at cycle 4 day 1 and at cycle 7 day 1. Samples came from an open-label, multicenter, first-in-human phase I dose-escalation trial of ivuxolimab. Adults with locally advanced or metastatic melanoma, renal cell carcinoma, hepatocellular carcinoma or head and neck squamous cell carcinoma were enrolled in the trial. Before TCR sequencing, CD4+ T cells and CD8+ T cells were sorted from peripheral blood as separate populations. This clone was counted only a few times. Its antigen is currently not known. No clone much larger than this one lies a single base away; base qualities are absent.

Sequencing used CD4+ or CD8+ T cells sorted from blood, obtained in a trial of the OX40 agonist ivuxolimab. The clonotype comes from an adult with an advanced solid tumor such as melanoma, head and neck, liver or kidney cancer. The V and J genes are TRBV5-1 and TRBJ2-3; the central 7 bases match TRBD1. Read as DNA, the sequence is TGCGCCAGCAGCTCCCCGGGACAGTCGACAGATACGCAGTATTTT. It is translated as CASSSPGQSTDTQYF.